The clone carrying this T cell receptor (beta chain) was recorded once. The antigen remains unidentified. The PCR contained 60 Vbeta and 13 Jbeta primers. Sequencing used immunoSEQ multiplex PCR; TCRdb keeps in-frame clones, though not all of them. The repertoire consists of approximately 100,000 clones, with 74% occurring once and the leading ten covering more than 2%. Among the donors, all were healthy bone marrow donors. This sample is part of a study of cytomegalovirus exposure and HLA in healthy donors. Study observations and caveats: A previous analysis found most TCR beta V segments productive roughly 90% or roughly 30% of the time.

This CDR3 is built from 16 residues. Germline loops: CDR1 MNHEY, CDR2 SMNVEV (reference sequence). Between the trimmed V and J ends, which lost 5 bases and 1 base, there was a span of 17 bases. This receptor was taken from a human donor in good health. The material sequenced was PBMCs. This chain connects TRBV27 to TRBJ1-2; no definite D call. CDR3 loop: CASSRRNSPLNYGYTF. The CDR3 nucleotides are TGTGCCAGCAGTCGACGAAACAGTCCTCTTAACTATGGCTACACCTTC.